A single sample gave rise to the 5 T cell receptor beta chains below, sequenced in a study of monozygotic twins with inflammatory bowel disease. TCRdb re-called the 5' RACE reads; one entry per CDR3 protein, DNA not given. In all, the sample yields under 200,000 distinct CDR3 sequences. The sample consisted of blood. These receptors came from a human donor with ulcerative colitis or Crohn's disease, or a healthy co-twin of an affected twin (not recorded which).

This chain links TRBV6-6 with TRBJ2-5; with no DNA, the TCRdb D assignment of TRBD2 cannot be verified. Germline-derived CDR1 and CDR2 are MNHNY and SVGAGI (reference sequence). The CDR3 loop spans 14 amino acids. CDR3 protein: CASFGRGRPETQYF.

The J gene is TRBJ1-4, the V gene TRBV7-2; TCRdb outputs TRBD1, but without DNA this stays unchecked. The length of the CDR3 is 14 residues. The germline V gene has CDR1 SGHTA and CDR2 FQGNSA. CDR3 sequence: CASSRDRVNEKPFF.

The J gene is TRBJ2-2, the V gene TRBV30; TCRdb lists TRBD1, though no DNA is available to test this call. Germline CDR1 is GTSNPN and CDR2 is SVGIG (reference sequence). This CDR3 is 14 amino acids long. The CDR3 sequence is CACSGSPNTGELFF.

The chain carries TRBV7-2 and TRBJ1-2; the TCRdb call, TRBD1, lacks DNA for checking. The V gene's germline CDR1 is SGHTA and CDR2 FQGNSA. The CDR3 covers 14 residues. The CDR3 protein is CASSLSAGDYGYTF.

CDR3 amino acids: CASSPVRERSEQFF. The chain joins TRBV2 to TRBJ2-1; TCRdb proposes TRBD2, but this gene call is untestable without DNA. The CDR3 covers 14 residues. Germline V gene lookup returns CDR1 SNHLY and CDR2 FYNNEI.